This T cell receptor (beta chain) was found in a study of cytomegalovirus exposure and HLA in healthy donors. Researchers ran the PCR with 60 Vbeta and 13 Jbeta primers. Generated by immunoSEQ multiplex PCR, the TCRdb table keeps only in-frame clones and is missing some. The data show some 120,000 clones, about three quarters seen once. Sequenced material: PBMCs. The sequence was collected from a female donor in good health and CMV-seronegative.

CDR3: CASTSYGGSLNNEQFF. As DNA, the CDR3 is TGTGCCAGCACTTCCTACGGGGGGTCCTTAAACAATGAGCAGTTCTTC. The chain couples TRBV5-6 to TRBJ2-1; TRBD2 matches at 7 bases. Germline V gene sequence: CDR1 SGHDT, CDR2 YYEEEE. The CDR3 totals 16 residues. The V gene end was trimmed by 6 bases and the J gene end by 5 bases; junction bases not matched to a gene: 14. Full variable domain (remainder filled in from reference TRBV5-6 and TRBJ2-1): DAGVTQSPTHLIKTRGQQVTLRCSPKSGHDTVSWYQQALGQGPQFIFQYYEEEERQRGNFPDRFSGHQFPNYSSELNVNALLLGDSALYLCASTSYGGSLNNEQFFGPGTRLTVL.